The 26 T cell receptor beta chains below all came from one sample that was sequenced in a study of cytomegalovirus exposure and HLA in healthy donors. In the PCR, 60 Vbeta and 13 Jbeta primers were used. Generated by immunoSEQ multiplex PCR, the TCRdb table keeps only in-frame clones and is missing some. The sample comprises about 99,000 clones, around three quarters of which are singletons, and 3% to 4% rests with the top ten. Sequences were obtained from PBMCs. These receptors all stem from a male donor in good health and CMV-seropositive.

The chain links TRBV4-1 to TRBJ2-1, with TRBD1 as a possible D gene (6 bases). V lost 3 bases and J 10 bases, leaving 13 bases between the germline ends. The germline CDR1 and CDR2 sequences are MGHRA and YSYEKL. There are 13 residues in the CDR3. The CDR3 protein is CASSQATGKEQFF. For the CDR3, the DNA is TGCGCCAGCAGCCAGGCCACAGGGAAGGAGCAGTTCTTC.

The chain links TRBV7-2 to TRBJ1-1, with 7 positions matching TRBD1. The ends lost 2 bases at V and 10 bases at J; junction bases unmatched: 13. The CDR3 totals 15 residues. CDR1 SGHTA and CDR2 FQGNSA come from the germline V gene. The CDR3 DNA sequence: TGTGCCAGCAGCTTAACCCCGGGACAGACCAGTCGAGCTTTCTTT. This encodes CASSLTPGQTSRAFF.

The chain couples TRBV5-1 to TRBJ2-3, with 16 bases that match TRBD2. Germline V gives CDR1 SGHRS, CDR2 YFSETQ. This CDR3 is built from 20 residues. V lost 4 bases and J lost 4; bases outside the gene matches: 15. The CDR3 loop reads CASSLATPGLAGGHADTQYF. As DNA, the CDR3 is TGCGCCAGCAGCCTAGCTACCCCGGGACTAGCGGGGGGGCACGCAGATACGCAGTATTTT.

The chain uses TRBV20-1 and TRBJ1-1; D gene uncertain. Germline CDR1 and CDR2: DFQATT and SNEGSKA (reference sequence). CDR3 length equals 10 residues. V was clipped by 3 bases and J by 4 bases, with 3 bases between them. CDR3 DNA sequence: TGCAGTGCTAGGGCCACTGAAGCTTTCTTT. Residues: CSARATEAFF.

The genes are TRBV9 and TRBJ1-6, with D tentatively TRBD1 (6 bases). The CDR3 sequence is 15 residues long. From germline, CDR1 is SGDLS and CDR2 YYNGEE. Trimming took 3 bases from V and 8 from J, leaving 15 bases between them. The CDR3 region is CASSAKGGFDSPLHF. Here the CDR3 DNA reads TGTGCCAGCAGCGCAAAAGGGGGTTTCGATTCACCCCTCCACTTT. The whole variable domain, remainder taken from reference TRBV9 and TRBJ1-6, is DSGVTQTPKHLITATGQRVTLRCSPRSGDLSVYWYQQSLDQGLQFLIQYYNGEERAKGNILERFSAQQFPDLHSELNLSSLELGDSALYFCASSAKGGFDSPLHFGNGTRLTVT.

This clone was recorded once. The chain recombines TRBV30 with TRBJ2-5; a weak D match, TRBD2 (6 bases). The germline CDR1 and CDR2 sequences are GTSNPN and SVGIG (reference sequence). The V end lost 2 bases, the J end lost 4 bases, and 11 bases lay between the germline ends. The CDR3 length is 13 residues. As DNA, the CDR3 is TGTGCCTGGAGTTCCCGGGACTCAGAGACCCAGTACTTC. It encodes CAWSSRDSETQYF.

The chain joins TRBV5-1 to TRBJ2-3, with D unresolved. The CDR3 covers 13 residues. The V gene's germline CDR1 is SGHRS and CDR2 YFSETQ. Trimming stripped 0 bases from V and 4 bases from J, with 6 bases between. CDR3 sequence: CASSLAQSDTQYF. As DNA, the CDR3 is TGCGCCAGCAGCTTGGCTCAGTCAGATACGCAGTATTTT.

This clone was detected once. The CDR3 nucleotides read TGTGCCAGCAGTATCGGGGGTCCCGGGGTGACCCAGTACTTC. The encoded protein is CASSIGGPGVTQYF. This chain joins TRBV6-5 and TRBJ2-5, with a possible D match to TRBD2 (6 bases). The CDR3 is made up of 14 amino acids. V shed 5 bases and J shed 7 bases, with 17 bases lying between them. Germline V lookup: CDR1 MNHEY, CDR2 SVGAGI.

This chain uses TRBV27 with TRBJ2-5; 11 nucleotides line up with TRBD2. From germline, CDR1 is MNHEY and CDR2 SMNVEV (reference sequence). V was clipped by 2 bases and J by 2 bases; unmatched bases: 10. There are 18 residues in the CDR3. The CDR3 nucleotides read TGTGCCAGCAGTTTAAGGGGGAGGTTAGCGGGGGGGCAAGAGACCCAGTACTTC. Translation: CASSLRGRLAGGQETQYF.

The chain carries TRBV9 and TRBJ1-2, with 9 bases matching TRBD1. Germline CDR1 and CDR2: SGDLS and YYNGEE. The CDR3 loop spans 14 amino acids. Trimming removed 4 bases from V and 6 bases from J; junction bases left unmatched: 7. CDR3 bases: TGTGCCAGCAGCCCGATGACAGGGGGAAATGGCTACACCTTC. Its translation: CASSPMTGGNGYTF.

The rearrangement joins TRBV30 to TRBJ2-6, with a tentative D call TRBD2 (5 bases). The CDR3 contains 15 residues. Germline V gene data show CDR1 as GTSNPN and CDR2 as SVGIG (reference sequence). V gave up 0 bases and J gave up 2 bases, with 8 bases separating them. CDR3 amino acids: CAWSVRGAGANVLTF. The CDR3 bases are TGTGCCTGGAGTGTACGGGGTGCTGGGGCCAACGTCCTGACTTTC.

This clone has only a few counts. V gene TRBV30 combines with J gene TRBJ2-1; no reliable D call. This CDR3 has 13 amino acids. Germline lookup yields CDR1 GTSNPN and CDR2 SVGIG (reference sequence). Trimming removed 5 bases at V and 2 bases at J, with 10 bases between. CDR3: CAWAGNTYNEQFF. As DNA, the CDR3 is TGTGCCTGGGCAGGAAATACCTACAATGAGCAGTTCTTC. Full variable domain (missing parts from reference TRBV30 and TRBJ2-1): SQTIHQWPATLVQPVGSPLSLECTVEGTSNPNLYWYRQAAGRGLQLLFYSVGIGQISSEVPQNLSASRPQDRQFILSSKKLLLSDSGFYLCAWAGNTYNEQFFGPGTRLTVL.

The sample holds one count of this clone. V and J are TRBV7-2 and TRBJ2-7; 11 nucleotides align to TRBD1. V was clipped by 5 bases and J by 9 bases; unmatched bases: 12. The germline CDR1 and CDR2 sequences are SGHTA and FQGNSA. There are 15 residues in the CDR3. The CDR3, as DNA: TGTGCCAGCAGCCTGGGGACAGGGGGAGATGTCGGGCAGTACTTC. It yields the protein CASSLGTGGDVGQYF.

This clone was observed a single time. The rearrangement uses TRBV5-1 and TRBJ1-1, with TRBD1 as a possible D gene (6 bases). Trimming removed 4 bases at V and 2 bases at J, with 15 bases between. The CDR3 extends over 15 amino acids. Germline V CDR1 and CDR2: SGHRS, YFSETQ. CDR3 DNA: TGCGCCAGCAGCCCCCCTGGGGGGGCAAACACTGAAGCTTTCTTT. Translating gives CASSPPGGANTEAFF.

This clone was seen a few times. The J gene is TRBJ2-1, the V gene TRBV5-1; 11 bases align to TRBD2. The CDR3 runs to 14 residues. In germline, CDR1 is SGHRS, CDR2 YFSETQ. Losses at the gene ends were 4 bases for V and 8 bases for J; bases not matched to a gene: 5. CDR3 coding DNA: TGCGCCAGCAGCCTTAGCGGGGGGGCTTATGAGCAGTTCTTC. It specifies CASSLSGGAYEQFF.

This clone was recorded only once. This chain uses TRBV19 with TRBJ1-5; D call uncertain. This CDR3 comprises 14 residues. The germline V gene has CDR1 LNHDA and CDR2 SQIVND (reference sequence). The V and J ends lost 3 bases and 4 bases respectively, with 10 bases between them. The CDR3 nucleotides read TGTGCCAGTAGTATCGGTTATTTTAATCAGCCCCAGCATTTT. This translates into CASSIGYFNQPQHF.

The V and J genes are TRBV7-6 and TRBJ1-2; TRBD1 agrees at 10 bases. The trim removed 1 base at V and 4 bases at J, leaving 6 bases unmatched. This CDR3 has 16 residues. CDR1 and CDR2 from the germline V gene are SGHVS and FNYEAQ. The CDR3 here is CASSLEGDRGLYGYTF. Here the CDR3 DNA reads TGTGCCAGCAGCTTAGAGGGGGACAGGGGCCTCTATGGCTACACCTTC.

The chain employs TRBV10-3 and TRBJ2-3; perhaps TRBD1 as D (6 bases). Trimming took 2 bases from V and 1 from J, leaving 10 bases between them. CDR3 size: 15 residues. In germline, CDR1 is ENHRY, CDR2 SYGVKD. CDR3 nucleotides: TGTGCCATCAGTGAGAGCAGGACAGGCACAGATACGCAGTATTTT. This codes for CAISESRTGTDTQYF.

The chain recombines TRBV11-3 with TRBJ1-3; D gene ambiguous. The germline V and J ends were trimmed by 6 bases and 0 bases, with 6 bases remaining between them. The CDR3 covers 13 residues. Germline-derived CDR1 and CDR2 are SGHNT and YENEEA. The CDR3 DNA reads TGTGCCAGCAGAGAGGGCTCTGGAAACACCATATATTTT. It is translated as CASREGSGNTIYF.

This clone was detected once. The chain has TRBV6-5 and TRBJ1-6; D perhaps matches TRBD1 (6 bases). Looked up from germline, CDR1 is MNHEY and CDR2 is SVGAGI. This CDR3 is 16 amino acids long. The germline V and J ends were trimmed by 3 bases and 7 bases, with 16 bases remaining between them. The CDR3 sequence is CASSYKVQGRNSPLHF. In DNA, the CDR3 is TGTGCCAGCAGTTATAAGGTACAGGGAAGAAATTCACCCCTCCACTTT.

This rearrangement joins TRBV5-4 to TRBJ1-6; D is undetermined. The CDR3 has 15 residues. The germline V gene has CDR1 SGHNT and CDR2 YYREEE (reference sequence). V lost 1 base and J lost 7, with 12 bases in between. DNA for the CDR3: TGTGCCAGCAGCTTGACCACTGCAAAAAATTCACCCCTCCACTTT. Encoded protein: CASSLTTAKNSPLHF.

This chain joins TRBV7-9 and TRBJ1-2, with D unclear. This CDR3 contains 14 residues. Germline V lookup: CDR1 SEHNR, CDR2 FQNEAQ (reference sequence). V was cut by 1 base and J by 5 bases, with 11 bases left in between. The CDR3 is CASSLGDRTYGYTF. The CDR3 region has the DNA TGTGCCAGCAGCTTAGGCGACCGGACTTATGGCTACACCTTC.

The chain employs TRBV7-9 and TRBJ1-4; 7 nucleotides line up with TRBD1. CDR1 and CDR2 (germline): SEHNR, FQNEAQ (reference sequence). The CDR3 consists of 13 residues. Trimming cost V 10 bases and J 7 bases; bases outside gene matches: 9. In DNA form, the CDR3 reads TGTGCCACACAGACAGGGAGAGGTGAAAAACTGTTTTTT. This codes for CATQTGRGEKLFF. Complete variable domain (other parts from reference TRBV7-9 and TRBJ1-4): DTGVSQNPRHKITKRGQNVTFRCDPISEHNRLYWYRQTLGQGPEFLTYFQNEAQLEKSRLLSDRFSAERPKGSFSTLEIQRTEQGDSAMYLCATQTGRGEKLFFGSGTQLSVL.

The CDR3 nucleotides are TGTGCCAGCAGTGAATATGGGGAGGACTACGAGCAGTACTTC. Encoded protein: CASSEYGEDYEQYF. The chain combines TRBV25-1 with TRBJ2-7; TRBD2 might be the D (6 bases). V dropped 0 bases and J dropped 3 bases, with 9 bases sitting between them. The CDR3 extends over 14 amino acids. Per the germline V gene, CDR1 is MGHDK and CDR2 is SYGVNS.

This clone appeared a single time. The chain combines TRBV15 with TRBJ2-7; 8 nucleotides line up with TRBD1. The CDR3 has 12 residues. Germline values: CDR1 LNHNV, CDR2 YYDKDF (reference sequence). J was trimmed by 6 bases and V by 5 bases; bases with no gene match: 3. CDR3: CATSSGQGEQYF. The CDR3 nucleotides are TGTGCCACCAGCTCCGGACAGGGCGAGCAGTACTTC.

The CDR3 nucleotides read TGTGCCGGGGGGAACTATGGCTACACCTTC. Protein: CAGGNYGYTF. The rearrangement joins TRBV7-9 to TRBJ1-2, with D possibly TRBD1 on 5 matching bases. The CDR3 is 10 residues long. V shed 11 bases and J shed 2 bases, with 6 bases lying between them. Germline CDR1 and CDR2: SEHNR and FQNEAQ (reference sequence). Complete variable domain (other parts from reference TRBV7-9 and TRBJ1-2): DTGVSQNPRHKITKRGQNVTFRCDPISEHNRLYWYRQTLGQGPEFLTYFQNEAQLEKSRLLSDRFSAERPKGSFSTLEIQRTEQGDSAMYLCAGGNYGYTFGSGTRLTVV.